One sample yielded the 21 T cell receptor beta chains listed below, sequenced in a study of T cells after yellow fever vaccination. TCRdb reprocessed the 5' RACE reads with MiXCR, giving one entry per CDR3 protein. The table shows under 200,000 distinct CDR3 sequences, with approximately 9.9% occurring only once. This material consisted of CD8+ T cells sorted from PBMCs, taken 15 days after the yellow fever booster vaccination. These receptors came from a man younger than 30 who received the YFV17D yellow fever vaccine.

The V gene is TRBV7-9, the J gene TRBJ2-1, with 7 bases matching TRBD2. Germline CDR1 SEHNR, CDR2 FQNEAQ (reference sequence). The ends lost 6 bases at V and 8 bases at J; junction bases unmatched: 4. The CDR3 is 12 amino acids. CDR3 in DNA: TGTGCCAGCAGACCAACTAGCGATGAGCAGTTCTTC. As protein: CASRPTSDEQFF.

This chain connects TRBV16 to TRBJ1-6, with 11 bases aligning to TRBD1. Losses at the gene ends were 7 bases for V and 7 bases for J; bases not matched to a gene: 12. Germline CDR1 reads KGHSY; CDR2 reads FQNENV. The CDR3 is 17 residues long. Here the CDR3 reads CASTASPDRGLNSPLHF. CDR3 in DNA: TGTGCCAGCACCGCAAGTCCGGACAGGGGGCTGAATTCACCCCTCCACTTT.

V and J are TRBV20-1 and TRBJ1-6; D unclear. Per the germline V gene, CDR1 is DFQATT and CDR2 is SNEGSKA (reference sequence). V was cut by 0 bases and J by 7 bases, with 10 bases left in between. The CDR3 is 14 residues long. The CDR3, as DNA: TGCAGTGCTAGAGACGTGATGGGGAATTCACCCCTCCACTTT. Translation: CSARDVMGNSPLHF.

The J gene is TRBJ2-7, the V gene TRBV7-9; D perhaps matches TRBD1 (5 bases). CDR1 is SEHNR and CDR2 is FQNEAQ in the germline V gene (reference sequence). The CDR3 contains 14 residues. V dropped 3 bases and J dropped 5 bases, with 14 bases sitting between them. The CDR3 DNA reads TGTGCCAGCAGCTTCCAGGGTGAAATGAACGAGCAGTACTTC. Translation gives CASSFQGEMNEQYF.

In its sample, this clonotype was seen many times. The rearrangement uses TRBV6-2 or TRBV6-3 and TRBJ2-3; D remains unclear. Germline CDR1 MNHEY, CDR2 SVGEGT. The length of the CDR3 is 15 residues. V dropped 0 bases and J dropped 5 bases, with 12 bases sitting between them. The CDR3 reads CASSYSGLVKDTQYF. As DNA, the CDR3 is TGTGCCAGCAGTTACTCTGGGCTAGTTAAAGATACGCAGTATTTT.

The chain recombines TRBV19 with TRBJ2-1, with D unclear. V lost 8 bases, J lost 0 bases, and 8 bases lay in between. This CDR3 spans 13 amino acids. The germline V gene has CDR1 LNHDA and CDR2 SQIVND (reference sequence). CDR3 loop: CASVDFSYNEQFF. DNA for the CDR3: TGTGCCAGTGTGGATTTCTCCTACAATGAGCAGTTCTTC.

The CDR3 sequence is CASSLSVGLPDTQYF. CDR3 sequence (DNA): TGTGCCAGCAGTTTATCGGTAGGGTTACCAGATACGCAGTATTTT. The gene calls are TRBV27 and TRBJ2-3; D remains unclear. This CDR3 is built from 15 residues. Trimming stripped 0 bases from V and 4 bases from J, with 11 bases between. CDR1 is MNHEY and CDR2 is SMNVEV in the germline V gene (reference sequence).

This clonotype occurred a few times. The chain couples TRBV4-3 to TRBJ2-2; a weak D match, TRBD2 (5 bases). Germline values: CDR1 LGHNA, CDR2 YSLEER. The V end was cut by 3 bases, the J end by 4 bases, with 9 bases between. CDR3 size: 14 residues. CDR3 protein: CASSQGEATGELFF. The CDR3 coding sequence is TGCGCCAGCAGCCAGGGAGAGGCCACCGGGGAGCTGTTTTTT.

The gene calls are TRBV7-3 and TRBJ2-5; D unclear. V shed 2 bases and J shed 1 base, with 8 bases lying between them. CDR1 and CDR2 from the germline V gene are SGHTA and FQGTGA. The CDR3 has 14 residues. The CDR3 sequence: CASSLFPGQETQYF. For the CDR3, the DNA is TGTGCCAGCAGCTTATTTCCGGGCCAAGAGACCCAGTACTTC.

This clonotype came up a few times. The rearrangement links TRBV12-3 or TRBV12-4 to TRBJ1-1; 8 nucleotides line up with TRBD1. V shed 4 bases and J 6 bases; nucleotides not matched to a gene: 4. This CDR3 has 13 residues. The CDR3 coding sequence is TGTGCCAGCAGTTGGACAGGGAGGGCTGAAGCTTTCTTT. Translation: CASSWTGRAEAFF.

This clonotype was counted between two and nine times. V gene TRBV4-1 combines with J gene TRBJ1-5, with 7 bases fitting TRBD1. The CDR3 has 16 residues. The V segment lost 1 base and the J segment 9 bases; nucleotides outside the gene matches: 12. CDR1 and CDR2 (germline): MGHRA, YSYEKL. The CDR3 nucleotides are TGCGCCAGCAGCCAAGCAGAGACAGGGCTCATCGTGCCCCAGCATTTT. It codes for CASSQAETGLIVPQHF.

In its sample, this clonotype was seen a few times. The chain combines TRBV12-3 or TRBV12-4 with TRBJ2-7; D is perhaps TRBD1 or TRBD2 (5 bases each). V lost 3 bases to trimming and J lost 2 bases, with 11 bases between them. CDR3 length: 14 residues. The CDR3 spells CASSFWDGPYEQYF. CDR3 coding DNA: TGTGCCAGCAGTTTCTGGGACGGTCCCTACGAGCAGTACTTC.

This clonotype was seen ten or more times. This chain joins TRBV7-9 and TRBJ1-3; TRBD1 matches at 8 bases. The CDR3 spans 17 residues. Per germline, CDR1 SEHNR and CDR2 FQNEAQ (reference sequence). The junction had 11 bases not matched to a gene; V was cut back by 6 bases and J by 1 base. CDR3 sequence reads: CASRLLLQGASGNTIYF. The CDR3 DNA reads as TGTGCCAGCAGATTACTTCTCCAGGGGGCTTCTGGAAACACCATATATTTT.

At least ten counts were recorded for this clonotype. V gene TRBV5-5 combines with J gene TRBJ1-2, with 9 bases aligning to TRBD1. The CDR3 covers 16 residues. The J segment lost 5 bases and the V segment lost 4 bases, leaving 12 bases of the junction unmatched. CDR1 is SGHKS and CDR2 is YYEKEE in the germline V gene (reference sequence). As DNA, the CDR3 is TGTGCCAGCAGCCAAGTTCTCCGGGACAGGGAGTATGGCTACACCTTC. This translates into CASSQVLRDREYGYTF.

This clonotype has a handful of counts. The V gene is TRBV12-5, the J gene TRBJ1-1; D gene uncertain. Germline V gene sequence: CDR1 LGHNT, CDR2 FRNRAP. CDR3 size: 12 residues. V was pared by 7 bases and J by 0 bases, with 6 bases between. The CDR3 here is CASALLNTEAFF. CDR3 coding DNA: TGTGCTAGTGCTCTACTGAACACTGAAGCTTTCTTT.

The chain links TRBV7-9 to TRBJ1-4; 10 nucleotides match TRBD1. Per germline, CDR1 SEHNR and CDR2 FQNEAQ (reference sequence). Trimming at V came to 4 bases and at J to 0 bases, leaving 5 bases not matched to a gene. This CDR3 region has 17 residues. CDR3 nucleotide sequence: TGTGCCAGCAGCTGGACAGGGGGGGATGCAACTAATGAAAAACTGTTTTTT. It yields the protein CASSWTGGDATNEKLFF.

This clonotype was detected ten times or more. This sequence joins TRBV4-1 and TRBJ2-1; TRBD1 matches at 7 bases. CDR1 is MGHRA, CDR2 YSYEKL, per germline. The CDR3 sequence is 14 residues long. J was trimmed by 8 bases and V by 1 base; bases with no gene match: 5. CDR3 in DNA: TGCGCCAGCAGCCAAGGACAGGGTCGTGATGAGCAGTTCTTC. This encodes CASSQGQGRDEQFF.

This clonotype came up a few times. V usage is TRBV15 and J usage is TRBJ1-3; D is perhaps TRBD1 (5 bases). The CDR3 loop spans 15 amino acids. Per the germline V gene, CDR1 is LNHNV and CDR2 is YYDKDF (reference sequence). The germline V and J ends were trimmed by 0 bases and 2 bases, with 8 bases remaining between them. The CDR3 spells CATSRDPGTGNTIYF. DNA of the CDR3: TGTGCCACCAGCAGAGACCCAGGGACTGGAAACACCATATATTTT.

The table lists this clonotype with a few counts. The V call is TRBV7-2, the J call TRBJ2-1, with 12 bases identical to TRBD2. Germline V gene sequence: CDR1 SGHTA, CDR2 FQGNSA. This CDR3 has 16 amino acids. Trimming took 3 bases from V and 12 from J; bases not matched to a gene: 12. CDR3 region: CASSFSTSGGVFGQFF. As DNA, the CDR3 is TGTGCCAGCAGCTTTTCGACTAGCGGGGGCGTGTTTGGGCAGTTCTTC.

The chain carries TRBV20-1 and TRBJ2-3, with 12 bases fitting TRBD2. The CDR3 is 19 amino acids. J was trimmed by 0 bases and V by 3 bases; bases with no gene match: 13. Per the germline V gene, CDR1 is DFQATT and CDR2 is SNEGSKA (reference sequence). CDR3 sequence (DNA): TGCAGTGCTAGTGGTTGGGCTAGCGGGGGGGCGAGGAGCACAGATACGCAGTATTTT. It specifies CSASGWASGGARSTDTQYF.

The chain employs TRBV9 and TRBJ2-7, with 10 bases aligning to TRBD1. CDR3 length equals 14 residues. In germline, CDR1 is SGDLS, CDR2 YYNGEE. The J segment lost 6 bases and the V segment lost 4 bases, leaving 7 bases of the junction unmatched. The CDR3: CASSTSDRGAEQYF. The DNA for the CDR3 is TGTGCCAGCAGCACCTCGGACAGGGGGGCCGAGCAGTACTTC.